The T cell receptor beta chain described here comes from a study of T cells in tuberculosis. Clones were sequenced by immunoSEQ multiplex PCR, and TCRdb holds only the in-frame ones, with some missing. The sample lists roughly 33,000 clones; roughly 92% were seen once. V lost 5 bases to trimming and J lost 10 bases; unmatched junction nucleotides: 2. Germline CDR1 SGHVT, CDR2 SQSDAQ. CDR3 length: 13 amino acids. Study findings and constraints: Active tuberculosis alpha repertoires lay closer to GMM-specific TCRs than controls'.

This clone showed up just once. The antigen remains unidentified. The chain links TRBV7-4 to TRBJ2-1, with 13 bases fitting TRBD2. Sequenced sample: PBMCs. This TCR was sampled from a donor aged 10 to 29 with latent tuberculosis or without tuberculosis infection. The CDR3, as DNA: TGTGCCAGCAGCCCGGGACTAGCGGGAGAGCAGTTCTTC. As protein: CASSPGLAGEQFF.